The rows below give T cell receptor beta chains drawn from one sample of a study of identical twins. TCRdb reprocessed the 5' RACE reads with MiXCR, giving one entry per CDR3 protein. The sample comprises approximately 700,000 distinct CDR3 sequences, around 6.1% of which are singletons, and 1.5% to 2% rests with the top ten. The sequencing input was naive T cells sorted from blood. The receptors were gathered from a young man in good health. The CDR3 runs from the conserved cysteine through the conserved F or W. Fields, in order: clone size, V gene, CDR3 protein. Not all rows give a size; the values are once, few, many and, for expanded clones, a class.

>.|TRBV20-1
CSASGELAASYNEQFF
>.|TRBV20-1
CSARLDRGPETQYF
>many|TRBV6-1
CATKKDFSYNEQFF
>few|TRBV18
CASSPPRTGPTDTQYF
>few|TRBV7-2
CASGQNSNQPQHF
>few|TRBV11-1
CASSASGQELFTQYF
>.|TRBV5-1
CASSPGGQGWTEAFF
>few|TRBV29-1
CSVDGAGLAGNEQFF
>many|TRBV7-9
CASSPTERLRNHTF
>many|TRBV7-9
CASSQKYPWDTQVLYEQYF
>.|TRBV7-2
CASILQRESNEQFF
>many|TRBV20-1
CSASDDIAVLAKNIQYF
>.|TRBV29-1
CSSANDWDEQYF
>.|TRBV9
CASSVGEGTGNWLQFF
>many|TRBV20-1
CSARTSGFTDTQYF
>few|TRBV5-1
CASSFSRDRNTEAFF
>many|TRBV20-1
CSAWREYNEQFF
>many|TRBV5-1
CASSPDRGEETQYF
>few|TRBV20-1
CSARDQKTGIYGYTF
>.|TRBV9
CASSEGGLGETQYF
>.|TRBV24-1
CTTSPRTGETQYF
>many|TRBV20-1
CSAPGQPSYEQYF
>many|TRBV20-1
CSASGGRASNEQFF